One and the same sample provided the 3 T cell receptor beta chains below, sequenced in a study of blood T cell repertoires in COVID-19. Generated by immunoSEQ multiplex PCR, the TCRdb table keeps only in-frame clones and is missing some. This repertoire shows about 140,000 clones, approximately 90% found once; its top ten account for 8.5% to 9.5%. Sequencing was carried out using peripheral blood. The receptor set was obtained from a woman between 50 and 59 years old with active or convalescent COVID-19.

Only a few counts were recorded for this clone. The chain is built from TRBV10-3 and TRBJ1-5; D ambiguous. Germline V gene sequence: CDR1 ENHRY, CDR2 SYGVKD. V shed 2 bases and J shed 10 bases, with 9 bases lying between them. The CDR3 loop spans 12 amino acids. The CDR3 spells CAISENNNPQHF. The CDR3 DNA sequence: TGTGCCATCAGTGAGAATAACAACCCCCAGCATTTT.

The chain carries TRBV19 and TRBJ1-2, with 9 nucleotides matching TRBD1. Germline CDR1 LNHDA, CDR2 SQIVND (reference sequence). V dropped 3 bases and J dropped 2; count of bases not matched to a gene: 7. CDR3 length equals 16 residues. The CDR3 spells CASSISLTGGNYGYTF. CDR3 nucleotides: TGTGCCAGTAGTATTTCCTTGACAGGGGGGAACTATGGCTACACCTTC. The whole variable domain, filled in from reference TRBV19 and TRBJ1-2, reads DGGITQSPKYLFRKEGQNVTLSCEQNLNHDAMYWYRQDPGQGLRLIYYSQIVNDFQKGDIAEGYSVSREKKESFPLTVTSAQKNPTAFYLCASSISLTGGNYGYTFGSGTRLTVV.

In this sample, this clone turned up a few times. The V and J genes are TRBV4-1 and TRBJ2-7, with D possibly matching TRBD2 (5 bases). Germline-derived CDR1 and CDR2 are MGHRA and YSYEKL. V was trimmed by 0 bases and J by 1 base, leaving 13 bases between them. The CDR3 spans 16 residues. CDR3 amino acids: CASSQDPGSGSYEQYF. CDR3 bases: TGCGCCAGCAGCCAAGATCCCGGGTCGGGATCCTACGAGCAGTACTTC.